The rows below give T cell receptor beta chains drawn from one sample of a study of T cells in Graves' hyperthyroidism and ophthalmopathy. TCRdb redid the calling of the multiplex PCR reads with MiXCR, one entry per CDR3 protein. The sample yields about 640,000 distinct CDR3 sequences, roughly 20% seen once. The sample comprised blood. The source is a man younger than 40 with Graves' ophthalmopathy. CDR3s include the opening cysteine and the closing phenylalanine or tryptophan. D genes are given only for firm matches. Rows give clone size only sometimes, using once, few, many, or a class for an expanded clone.

>TRBD1|TRBJ1-3|.|TRBV6-1
CASADRAGNTIYF
TGTGCCAGCGCAGACAGGGCTGGAAACACCATATATTTT
>.|TRBJ2-5|many|TRBV15
CATSSHRGSAETQYF
TGTGCCACCAGCAGCCACCGGGGCAGCGCGGAGACCCAGTACTTC
>.|TRBJ2-2|few|TRBV11-2
CASSASLIYGTQSRTGELFF
TGTGCCAGCAGCGCTTCCTTGATATATGGGACTCAGAGTCGTACCGGGGAGCTGTTTTTT
>TRBD2|TRBJ2-2|many|TRBV28
CASSLRLAGAGELFF
TGTGCCAGCAGTTTACGGCTAGCGGGAGCCGGGGAGCTGTTTTTT
>.|TRBJ2-5|few|TRBV4-1
CASSQDVPKGETQYF
TGCGCCAGCAGCCAAGATGTCCCCAAGGGAGAGACCCAGTACTTC
>.|TRBJ2-7|many|TRBV28
CASSLVSKYEQYF
TGTGCCAGCAGTTTAGTTTCGAAGTACGAGCAGTACTTC
>.|TRBJ2-1|.|TRBV4-1
CASSQELSNEQFF
TGCGCCAGCAGCCAAGAACTGTCGAATGAGCAGTTCTTC
>.|TRBJ1-2|many|TRBV30
CAWRRGGYTF
TGTGCCTGGAGGAGGGGTGGCTACACCTTC
>.|TRBJ2-5|.|TRBV2
CASSPLVGSGDF
TGTGCCAGCTCACCGCTCGTCGGCTCAGGGGACTTC
>.|TRBJ2-7|.|TRBV27
CASGLLETEQYF
TGTGCCAGCGGTTTACTAGAAACCGAGCAGTACTTC
>.|TRBJ2-6|few|TRBV9
CASSDTGGANVLTF
TGTGCCAGCAGCGACACAGGTGGGGCCAACGTCCTGACTTTC
>TRBD2|TRBJ2-1|many|TRBV11-2
CASSPSGKDYNEQFF
TGTGCCAGCAGCCCTAGCGGGAAAGACTACAATGAGCAGTTCTTC
>TRBD1|TRBJ2-2|.|TRBV20-1
CSARPGQGTGELFF
TGCAGTGCTAGGCCGGGACAGGGGACCGGGGAGCTGTTTTTT
>.|TRBJ1-1|few|TRBV10-3
CAISENGGGTEAFF
TGTGCCATCAGTGAGAATGGGGGAGGGACTGAAGCTTTCTTT
>TRBD1|TRBJ2-3|.|TRBV12-3/TRBV12-4
CASRQTGGTDTQYF
TGTGCCAGCAGACAGACAGGGGGCACAGATACGCAGTATTTT
>TRBD1|TRBJ2-2|many|TRBV18
CASSPPGQYTGELFF
TGTGCCAGCTCACCACCGGGACAGTACACCGGGGAGCTGTTTTTT
>TRBD2|TRBJ2-7|few|TRBV20-1
CSVPKKRESNEQYF
TGCAGTGTCCCAAAAAAGCGGGAGAGCAACGAGCAGTACTTC
>.|TRBJ2-7|.|TRBV11-2
CASSEQGLNEQYF
TGTGCCAGCAGCGAACAGGGCCTCAACGAGCAGTACTTC
>.|TRBJ2-7|many|TRBV27
CASSSQGNSEQYF
TGTGCCAGCAGTTCACAGGGTAACTCCGAGCAGTACTTC
>.|TRBJ1-1|few|TRBV18
CASSPPNSINTEAFF
TGTGCCAGCTCACCACCGAACAGCATAAACACTGAAGCTTTCTTT
>TRBD2|TRBJ2-3|.|TRBV13
CASSLYAGGTDTQYF
TGTGCCAGCAGCTTATATGCGGGAGGGACAGATACGCAGTATTTT
>TRBD1|TRBJ1-2|many|TRBV11-2
CASSSGDRGLYGYTF
TGTGCCAGCAGCTCAGGGGACAGGGGGCTTTATGGCTACACCTTC
>.|TRBJ2-5|many|TRBV7-2
CASSSPPRETQYF
TGTGCCAGCAGCTCGCCTCCTCGGGAGACCCAGTACTTC
>.|TRBJ2-2|few|TRBV3-1
CASRAHGNTGELFF
TGTGCCAGCAGAGCTCACGGAAACACCGGGGAGCTGTTTTTT
>TRBD2|TRBJ2-5|few|TRBV6-1
CASSPGERERETQYF
TGTGCCAGCAGTCCCGGGGAGCGGGAAAGAGAGACCCAGTACTTC
>TRBD2|TRBJ2-7|.|TRBV20-1
CSATRTSGNYEQYF
TGCAGTGCTACACGGACTAGCGGGAACTACGAGCAGTACTTC
>.|TRBJ1-1|many|TRBV30
CAWSVLTVTEAFF
TGTGCCTGGAGTGTTTTGACAGTCACTGAAGCTTTCTTT
>TRBD2|TRBJ2-7|many|TRBV11-2
CASAGTITYEQYF
TGTGCCAGCGCCGGGACTATTACCTACGAGCAGTACTTC
>TRBD2|TRBJ2-3|many|TRBV3-1
CASSQLPRGRAVTDTQYF
TGTGCCAGCAGCCAGCTACCTCGCGGGAGGGCCGTGACAGATACGCAGTATTTT
>TRBD2|TRBJ2-2|.|TRBV27
CASSPRLAGEVGELFF
TGTGCCAGCAGTCCCCGACTAGCGGGAGAGGTCGGGGAGCTGTTTTTT
>.|TRBJ1-2|.|TRBV5-4
CASIEGGTQYGYTF
TGTGCCAGCATCGAGGGGGGAACCCAATATGGCTACACCTTC
>.|TRBJ1-6|.|TRBV11-2
CASSTRQAYNSPLHF
TGTGCCAGCAGCACACGACAGGCCTATAATTCACCCCTCCACTTT